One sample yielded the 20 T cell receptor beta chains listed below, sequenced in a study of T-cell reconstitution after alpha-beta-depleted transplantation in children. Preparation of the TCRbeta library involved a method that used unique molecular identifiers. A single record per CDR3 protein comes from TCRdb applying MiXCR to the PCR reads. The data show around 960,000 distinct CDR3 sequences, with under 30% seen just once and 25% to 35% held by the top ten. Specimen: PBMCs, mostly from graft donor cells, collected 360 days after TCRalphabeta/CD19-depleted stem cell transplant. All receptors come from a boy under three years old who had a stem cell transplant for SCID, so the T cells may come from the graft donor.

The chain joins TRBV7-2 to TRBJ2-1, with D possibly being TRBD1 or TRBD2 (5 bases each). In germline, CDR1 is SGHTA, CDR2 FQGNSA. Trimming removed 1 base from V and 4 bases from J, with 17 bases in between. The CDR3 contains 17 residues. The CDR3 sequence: CASSLVRRGPNYNEQFF. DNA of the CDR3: TGTGCCAGCAGCTTAGTTCGCCGGGGACCCAATTACAATGAGCAGTTCTTC.

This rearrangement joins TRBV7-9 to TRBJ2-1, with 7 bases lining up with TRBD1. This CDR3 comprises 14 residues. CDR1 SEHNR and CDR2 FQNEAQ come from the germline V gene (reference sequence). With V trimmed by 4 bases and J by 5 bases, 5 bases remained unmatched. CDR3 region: CASSSGQANNEQFF. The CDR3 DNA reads TGTGCCAGCAGCTCCGGACAGGCGAACAATGAGCAGTTCTTC.

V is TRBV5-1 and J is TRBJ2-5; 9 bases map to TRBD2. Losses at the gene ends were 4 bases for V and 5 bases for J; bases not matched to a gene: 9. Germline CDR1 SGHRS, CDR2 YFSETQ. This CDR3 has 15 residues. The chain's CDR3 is CASSPIAGAGETQYF. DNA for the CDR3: TGCGCCAGCAGCCCCATAGCGGGGGCGGGGGAGACCCAGTACTTC.

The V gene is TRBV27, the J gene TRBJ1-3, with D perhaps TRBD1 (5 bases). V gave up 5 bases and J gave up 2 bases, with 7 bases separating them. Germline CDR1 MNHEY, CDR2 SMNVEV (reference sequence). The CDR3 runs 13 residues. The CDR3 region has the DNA TGTGCCAGCAGTATGGGGGCTGGAAACACCATATATTTT. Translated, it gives CASSMGAGNTIYF.

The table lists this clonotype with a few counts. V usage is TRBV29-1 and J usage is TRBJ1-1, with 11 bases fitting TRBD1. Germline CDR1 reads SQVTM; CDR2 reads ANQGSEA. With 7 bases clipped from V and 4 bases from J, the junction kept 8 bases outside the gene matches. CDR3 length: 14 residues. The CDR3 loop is CSAAGTGGTTEAFF. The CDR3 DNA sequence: TGCAGCGCTGCCGGGACAGGGGGTACCACTGAAGCTTTCTTT. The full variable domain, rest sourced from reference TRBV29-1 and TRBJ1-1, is SAVISQKPSRDICQRGTSLTIQCQVDSQVTMMFWYRQQPGQSLTLIATANQGSEATYESGFVIDKFPISRPNLTFSTLTVSNMSPEDSSIYLCSAAGTGGTTEAFFGQGTRLTVV.

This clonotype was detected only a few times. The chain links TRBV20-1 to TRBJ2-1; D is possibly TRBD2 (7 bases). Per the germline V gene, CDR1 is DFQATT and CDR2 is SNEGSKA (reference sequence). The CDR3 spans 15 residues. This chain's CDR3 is CSSGVGGRYYNEQFF. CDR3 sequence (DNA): TGCAGCTCCGGTGTGGGGGGGCGATATTACAATGAGCAGTTCTTC.

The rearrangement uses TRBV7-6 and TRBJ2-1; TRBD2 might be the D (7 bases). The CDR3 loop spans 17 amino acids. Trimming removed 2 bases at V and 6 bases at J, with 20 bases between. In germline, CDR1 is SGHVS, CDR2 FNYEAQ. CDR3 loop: CASSLRVRGGERNEQFF. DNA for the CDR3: TGTGCCAGCAGCTTAAGGGTTCGCGGGGGCGAGCGCAATGAGCAGTTCTTC.

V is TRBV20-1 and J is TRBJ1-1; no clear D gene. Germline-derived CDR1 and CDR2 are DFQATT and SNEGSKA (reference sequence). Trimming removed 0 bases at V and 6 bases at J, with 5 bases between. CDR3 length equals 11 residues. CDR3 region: CSAREQSEAFF. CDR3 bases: TGCAGTGCTAGAGAACAGTCTGAAGCTTTCTTT.

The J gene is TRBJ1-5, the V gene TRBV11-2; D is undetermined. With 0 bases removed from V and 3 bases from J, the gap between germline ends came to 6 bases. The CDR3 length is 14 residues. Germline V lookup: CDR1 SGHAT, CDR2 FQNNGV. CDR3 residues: CASSLDPFNQPQHF. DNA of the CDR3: TGTGCCAGCAGCTTAGATCCGTTCAATCAGCCCCAGCATTTT.

The CDR3 bases are TGCAGTGCTAGCCCCTCAAGACTGGCCGGGGAGCTGTTTTTT. Protein sequence: CSASPSRLAGELFF. The chain is built from TRBV20-1 and TRBJ2-2; D is unresolved. Germline V gives CDR1 DFQATT, CDR2 SNEGSKA (reference sequence). Trimming removed 3 bases at V and 6 bases at J, with 14 bases between. This CDR3 contains 14 residues.

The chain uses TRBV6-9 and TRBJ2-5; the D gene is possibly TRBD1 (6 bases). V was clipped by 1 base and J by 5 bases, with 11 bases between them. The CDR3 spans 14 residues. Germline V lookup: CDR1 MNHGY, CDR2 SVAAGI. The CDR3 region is CASSYYRDPETQYF. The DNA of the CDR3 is TGTGCCAGCAGTTATTACAGGGACCCCGAGACCCAGTACTTC.

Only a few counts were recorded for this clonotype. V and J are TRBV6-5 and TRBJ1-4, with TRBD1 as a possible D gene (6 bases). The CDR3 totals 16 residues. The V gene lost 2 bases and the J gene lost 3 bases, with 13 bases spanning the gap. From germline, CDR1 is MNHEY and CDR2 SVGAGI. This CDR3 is CASSYGGAAANEKLFF. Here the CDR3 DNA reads TGTGCCAGCAGTTACGGGGGGGCGGCTGCTAATGAAAAACTGTTTTTT.

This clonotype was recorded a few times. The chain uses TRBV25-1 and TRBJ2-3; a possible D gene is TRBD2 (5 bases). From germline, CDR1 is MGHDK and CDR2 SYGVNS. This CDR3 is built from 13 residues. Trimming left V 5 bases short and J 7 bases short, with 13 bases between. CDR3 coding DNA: TGTGCCAGCAGTAACCCCGGAGGAAATACGCAGTATTTT. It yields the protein CASSNPGGNTQYF.

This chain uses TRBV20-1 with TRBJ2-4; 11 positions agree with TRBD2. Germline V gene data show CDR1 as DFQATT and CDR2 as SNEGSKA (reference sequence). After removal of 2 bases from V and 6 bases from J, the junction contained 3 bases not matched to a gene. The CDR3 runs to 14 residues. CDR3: CSARLAGGVNIQYF. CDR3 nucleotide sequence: TGCAGTGCTAGACTAGCGGGGGGAGTAAACATTCAGTACTTC.

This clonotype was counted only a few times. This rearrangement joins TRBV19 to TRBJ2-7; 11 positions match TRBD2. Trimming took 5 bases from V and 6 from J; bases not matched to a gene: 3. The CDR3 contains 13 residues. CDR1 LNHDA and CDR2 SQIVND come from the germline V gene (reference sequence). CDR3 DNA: TGTGCCAGTAGTCTACTAGCGGGGGCCGAGCAGTACTTC. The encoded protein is CASSLLAGAEQYF.

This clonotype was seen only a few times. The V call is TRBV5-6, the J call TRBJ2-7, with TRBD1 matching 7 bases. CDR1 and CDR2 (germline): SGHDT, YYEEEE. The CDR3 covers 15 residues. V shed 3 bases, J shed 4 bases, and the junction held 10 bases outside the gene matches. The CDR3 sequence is CASSSPGQTIYEQYF. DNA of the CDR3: TGTGCCAGCAGCTCTCCGGGACAGACCATTTACGAGCAGTACTTC.

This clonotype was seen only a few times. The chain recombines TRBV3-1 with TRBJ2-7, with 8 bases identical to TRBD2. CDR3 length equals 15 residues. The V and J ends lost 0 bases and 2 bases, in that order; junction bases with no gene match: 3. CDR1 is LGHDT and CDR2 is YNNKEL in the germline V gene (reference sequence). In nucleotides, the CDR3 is TGTGCCAGCAGCCAAGAGTACGGGGGGGCCTACGAGCAGTACTTC. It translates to CASSQEYGGAYEQYF.

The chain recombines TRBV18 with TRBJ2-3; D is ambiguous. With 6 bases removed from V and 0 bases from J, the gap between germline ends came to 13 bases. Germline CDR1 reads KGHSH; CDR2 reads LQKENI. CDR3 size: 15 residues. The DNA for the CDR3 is TGTGCCAGCTCCCTCTCCCTTTCTAGCACAGATACGCAGTATTTT. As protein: CASSLSLSSTDTQYF.

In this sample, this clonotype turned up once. CDR3 amino acids: CSALGQTYEQYF. CDR3 in DNA: TGCAGCGCCCTAGGACAGACCTACGAGCAGTACTTC. The chain carries TRBV29-1 and TRBJ2-7, with a weak D call TRBD1 (6 bases). The germline V and J ends were trimmed by 7 bases and 2 bases, with 12 bases remaining between them. Per germline, CDR1 SQVTM and CDR2 ANQGSEA. The CDR3 has 12 residues.

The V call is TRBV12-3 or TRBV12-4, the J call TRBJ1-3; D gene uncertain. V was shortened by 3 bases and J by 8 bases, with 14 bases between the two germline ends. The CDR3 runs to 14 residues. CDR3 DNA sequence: TGTGCCAGCAGTTTCGAGAAGTACGGAGACACCATATATTTT. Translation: CASSFEKYGDTIYF.